This T cell receptor (beta chain) was identified during a study of beta chain features in type 1 diabetes. There are a few counts of this clone. One heparinised draw, averaging roughly 110 mL, was taken per donor. What was sequenced were expressed TCRB transcripts, since all of the isolated RNA had been reverse transcribed. The repertoire was sequenced with immunoSEQ multiplex PCR; TCRdb's copy has only in-frame clones and lacks some. This sample has about 290,000 clones, with 8% found just once. Trimming cost V 0 bases and J 5 bases; bases outside gene matches: 6. The CDR3 runs 15 residues. Germline values: CDR1 SGHTA, CDR2 FQGNSA.

This clonotype was sampled from a woman aged 18-29 years in good health. The V gene is TRBV7-2, the J gene TRBJ2-7; 8 nucleotides match TRBD2. Input material: central memory CD4+ T cells from blood. The CDR3 nucleotides are TGTGCCAGCAGCTTAGCGGCGGGAGGCTTGAACGAGCAGTACTTC. It codes for CASSLAAGGLNEQYF. Supplemented by reference TRBV7-2 and TRBJ2-7, the full variable domain reads GAGVSQSPSNKVTEKGKDVELRCDPISGHTALYWYRQSLGQGLEFLIYFQGNSAPDKSGLPSDRFSAERTGGSVSTLTIQRTQQEDSAVYLCASSLAAGGLNEQYFGPGTRLTVT.